The source of this T cell receptor beta chain is a study of CD8+ T cells in alopecia areata. Study-wide results and limits: Whereas mice showed it more clearly, TCR sharing across patients was murkier, possibly because of HLA.

Germline CDR1 and CDR2: SQVTM and ANQGSEA. This CDR3 spans 13 amino acids. V gave up 1 base and J gave up 1 base, with 2 bases separating them. Extracted RNA was reverse transcribed, and the resulting cDNA served as sequencing template. Sequenced by immunoSEQ multiplex PCR; TCRdb stores in-frame clones only, minus some. The sample consists of roughly 250,000 clones, less than 80% of them appearing once. Regarding this clone: The antigen remains undetermined.

Source: CD4+ T cells sorted from blood, taken at week 0. This clonotype was obtained from a human donor with alopecia areata. The rearrangement uses TRBV29-1 and TRBJ2-6; D is uncertain. The CDR3 loop is CSVEVSGANVLTF. As DNA, the CDR3 is TGCAGCGTTGAAGTTTCTGGGGCCAACGTCCTGACTTTC.